These 24 T cell receptor beta chains were sequenced from one sample in a study of blood T cells in healthy people across ages. With a J-beta primer mix and a sample-barcoded 5' primer, a second PCR ran about 6 to 11 cycles. TCRdb reanalysed the 5' RACE reads using MiXCR and keeps one entry per CDR3 protein. The sample has about 1.1 million distinct CDR3 sequences, roughly two fifths seen once; the top ten hold about 12%. Sequencing was carried out using blood. The receptor source for this set is a man aged 18 to 29 in good health.

The chain combines TRBV5-4 with TRBJ1-1, with D hard to call. The V gene lost 0 bases and the J gene lost 7 bases, with 13 bases spanning the gap. The germline gives CDR1 SGHNT, CDR2 YYREEE (reference sequence). The CDR3 runs to 14 residues. CDR3 bases: TGTGCCAGCAGCTTGGCCACGACGCCTATTGAAGCTTTCTTT. It codes for CASSLATTPIEAFF.

This clonotype has a count of ten or more. The chain couples TRBV10-3 to TRBJ2-1; TRBD1 aligns across 8 bases. The CDR3 spans 14 residues. Germline lookup yields CDR1 ENHRY and CDR2 SYGVKD. The trim removed 3 bases at V and 7 bases at J, leaving 5 bases unmatched. The DNA for the CDR3 is TGTGCCATCAGTGACCTCGGACAGGGAAATGAGCAGTTCTTC. It yields the protein CAISDLGQGNEQFF.

This clonotype was counted ten times or more. The chain recombines TRBV29-1 with TRBJ2-1, with 11 bases lining up with TRBD2. CDR3 length equals 16 residues. Losses at the gene ends were 0 bases for V and 6 bases for J; bases not matched to a gene: 7. The V gene's germline CDR1 is SQVTM and CDR2 ANQGSEA. CDR3 sequence: CSVEDMQLAGVNEQFF. The CDR3 nucleotides read TGCAGCGTTGAAGATATGCAACTAGCGGGGGTCAATGAGCAGTTCTTC.

The chain links TRBV20-1 to TRBJ2-7, with D unclear. The CDR3 totals 13 residues. Per germline, CDR1 DFQATT and CDR2 SNEGSKA (reference sequence). Trimming removed 2 bases from V and 2 bases from J, with 10 bases in between. The CDR3 reads CSARSRKAYEQYF. The CDR3 DNA reads as TGCAGTGCTAGATCTAGGAAGGCCTACGAGCAGTACTTC.

The table lists this clonotype with a few counts. V gene TRBV15 combines with J gene TRBJ1-6; D is undetermined. Per the germline V gene, CDR1 is LNHNV and CDR2 is YYDKDF (reference sequence). The CDR3 extends over 15 amino acids. Trimming took 2 bases from V and 9 from J, leaving 14 bases between them. CDR3 sequence: CATSRSRETGSPLHF. The CDR3 coding sequence is TGTGCCACCAGCAGATCCCGGGAAACGGGTTCACCCCTCCACTTT.

The chain recombines TRBV12-3 or TRBV12-4 with TRBJ1-6, with D hard to call. V lost 3 bases to trimming and J lost 7 bases, with 10 bases between them. This CDR3 has 14 residues. The CDR3 loop is CASSFNDLNSPLHF. In DNA form, the CDR3 reads TGTGCCAGCAGTTTCAACGACTTGAATTCACCCCTCCACTTT.

There are a few counts of this clonotype. Germline is not matched at one junction end, which may reflect a read error. The rearrangement links TRBV27 to TRBJ2-3; D uncertain. Germline V lookup: CDR1 MNHEY, CDR2 SMNVEV (reference sequence). The CDR3 is made up of 13 amino acids. CDR3 nucleotides: TGTGCCAGCAGTGTATCAAGCCCAGATACGCAGTATTTT. It specifies CASSVSSPDTQYF.

The chain carries TRBV7-9 and TRBJ2-5; a weak D match, TRBD2 (7 bases). The V and J ends lost 5 bases and 5 bases respectively, with 21 bases between them. CDR3 length: 16 amino acids. Germline CDR1 is SEHNR and CDR2 is FQNEAQ (reference sequence). CDR3 sequence reads: CASSGGAHLGWETQYF. The CDR3 DNA sequence: TGTGCCAGCAGCGGGGGGGCCCACTTAGGTTGGGAGACCCAGTACTTC.

A few counts support this clonotype. A much larger clonotype is one base distant, so this may be a read error. The chain employs TRBV13 and TRBJ2-7; no definite D call. The CDR3 spans 16 residues. Trimming shortened V by 2 bases and J by 2 bases, and 16 bases separated the two germline ends. CDR1 and CDR2 (germline): PRHDT, FYEKMQ (reference sequence). The CDR3 here is CASSLSGTRPPYEQYF. The CDR3 nucleotides are TGTGCCAGCAGCTTATCCGGCACCCGACCTCCCTACGAGCAGTACTTC.

CDR3 DNA sequence: TGTGCCAGTCTACGGAGCGGGAAAGACGATTATCAGCCCCAGCATTTT. Translating it yields CASLRSGKDDYQPQHF. The V call is TRBV12-3 or TRBV12-4, the J call TRBJ1-5; no firm D call. The CDR3 loop spans 16 amino acids. Trimming pared 9 bases from V and 5 bases from J, leaving 23 bases between.

This chain uses TRBV12-3 or TRBV12-4 with TRBJ2-5; 10 bases match TRBD2. The CDR3 consists of 16 residues. The V segment lost 5 bases and the J segment 2 bases; nucleotides outside the gene matches: 8. In nucleotides, the CDR3 is TGTGCCAGCAGTCCAAAGCTAGCGGGGGCGCAAGAGACCCAGTACTTC. Its protein product is CASSPKLAGAQETQYF.

This clonotype was counted between two and nine times. The V gene is TRBV5-1, the J gene TRBJ1-1, with 9 positions matching TRBD1. J lost 5 bases, V lost 4 bases, and 9 bases had no gene match. Germline assignment: CDR1 SGHRS and CDR2 YFSETQ. This CDR3 has 15 residues. The CDR3 region is CASSERPGTGTEAFF. The CDR3 region has the DNA TGCGCCAGCAGCGAGAGACCCGGGACAGGGACTGAAGCTTTCTTT.

The V and J genes are TRBV20-1 and TRBJ1-1; D remains ambiguous. Germline V lookup: CDR1 DFQATT, CDR2 SNEGSKA (reference sequence). The CDR3 is 10 residues long. In nucleotides, the CDR3 is TGCAGGGCCCGGGGCACTGAAGCTTTCTTT. Protein product: CRARGTEAFF.

The table lists this clonotype with many counts. The chain employs TRBV4-3 and TRBJ1-2, with TRBD1 as a possible D gene (6 bases). With 0 bases removed from V and 8 bases from J, the gap between germline ends came to 19 bases. The CDR3 spans 16 residues. CDR1 is LGHNA, CDR2 YSLEER, per germline. The CDR3 nucleotides read TGCGCCAGCAGCCAAGATGAAGGCAGGGGCGCGACCGGCTACACCTTC. Protein product: CASSQDEGRGATGYTF.

This chain joins TRBV20-1 and TRBJ1-2; TRBD1 matches at 7 bases. Germline CDR1 and CDR2: DFQATT and SNEGSKA (reference sequence). CDR3 size: 14 residues. The ends lost 2 bases at V and 4 bases at J; junction bases unmatched: 7. Here the CDR3 reads CSARPGQMGYGYTF. The CDR3 nucleotides are TGCAGTGCTAGACCGGGACAGATGGGCTATGGCTACACCTTC.

The chain is built from TRBV12-3 or TRBV12-4 and TRBJ2-2; 10 nucleotides agree with TRBD1. Trimming cost V 5 bases and J 6 bases; bases outside gene matches: 6. The CDR3 covers 15 residues. The CDR3 sequence: CASSPPGTGAGELFF. CDR3 coding DNA: TGTGCCAGCAGTCCCCCCGGGACAGGGGCCGGGGAGCTGTTTTTT.

This clonotype showed up many times. An end of the junction does not agree with germline; a read error may underlie this. This chain uses TRBV12-3 or TRBV12-4 with TRBJ1-5; tentative D call: TRBD1 (5 bases). The CDR3 has 15 residues. The CDR3 reads CASSFGGGSNQPQHF. The CDR3 bases are TGCGCCAGCAGCTTCGGGGGGGGTTCGAATCAGCCCCAGCATTTT.

This clonotype showed up many times. The genes are TRBV7-9 and TRBJ2-5; maybe TRBD2 (5 bases). The V and J ends lost 2 bases and 2 bases respectively, with 9 bases between them. This CDR3 is built from 14 residues. Germline values: CDR1 SEHNR, CDR2 FQNEAQ (reference sequence). CDR3 in DNA: TGTGCCAGCAGCTTATGGGGAGCGCAAGAGACCCAGTACTTC. Translating it yields CASSLWGAQETQYF.

The chain carries TRBV11-2 and TRBJ2-1, with a weak D call TRBD1 (6 bases). CDR1 and CDR2 (germline): SGHAT, FQNNGV. V gave up 4 bases and J gave up 9 bases, with 16 bases separating them. The CDR3 has 14 residues. The CDR3 spells CASSSRTGQREQFF. The DNA of the CDR3 is TGTGCCAGCAGCTCCCGAACAGGGCAGCGTGAGCAGTTCTTC.

This chain joins TRBV4-1 and TRBJ2-3; possibly TRBD2 for D (5 bases). The germline V gene encodes CDR1 MGHRA and CDR2 YSYEKL. The CDR3 has 16 amino acids. With 5 bases removed from V and 3 bases from J, the gap between germline ends came to 18 bases. The CDR3 nucleotides are TGCGCCAGCAGCGCCAGAACTAGTGTCGCGACAGATACGCAGTATTTT. This translates into CASSARTSVATDTQYF.

The table lists this clonotype with many counts. The chain recombines TRBV20-1 with TRBJ2-3; D is undetermined. CDR3 length equals 15 residues. V lost 0 bases and J 2 bases, leaving 12 bases between the germline ends. Germline values: CDR1 DFQATT, CDR2 SNEGSKA (reference sequence). The CDR3 region has the DNA TGCAGTGCTAGAGATCTACAGCAGGTCACAGATACGCAGTATTTT. Its protein product is CSARDLQQVTDTQYF.

The V gene is TRBV7-2, the J gene TRBJ2-3, with D tentatively TRBD1 or TRBD2 (6 bases each). Germline loops: CDR1 SGHTA, CDR2 FQGNSA. This CDR3 is 15 amino acids long. Trimming left V 7 bases short and J 1 base short, with 15 bases between. The CDR3 nucleotides are TGTGCCAGCATACCGGGGGCGGGTCGCACAGATACGCAGTATTTT. It translates to CASIPGAGRTDTQYF.

This clonotype was counted a few times. This chain's CDR3 is CASSPNYFQETQYF. DNA for the CDR3: TGCGCCAGCAGCCCCAACTATTTCCAAGAGACCCAGTACTTC. The chain carries TRBV4-1 and TRBJ2-5; D unresolved. V dropped 4 bases and J dropped 1 base, with 10 bases sitting between them. Germline CDR1 reads MGHRA; CDR2 reads YSYEKL. The CDR3 runs 14 residues.

The V gene is TRBV6-5, the J gene TRBJ2-5, with TRBD1 matching 9 bases. Near its end, the DNA agrees better with TRBJ2-1, so the J call may be wrong. The CDR3 has 16 residues. Germline CDR1 is MNHEY and CDR2 is SVGAGI. CDR3 nucleotide sequence: TGTGCCAGCAGCCGCGGGACAGGGTGGTACCAAGAGACCCAGTTCTTC. Protein product: CASSRGTGWYQETQFF.